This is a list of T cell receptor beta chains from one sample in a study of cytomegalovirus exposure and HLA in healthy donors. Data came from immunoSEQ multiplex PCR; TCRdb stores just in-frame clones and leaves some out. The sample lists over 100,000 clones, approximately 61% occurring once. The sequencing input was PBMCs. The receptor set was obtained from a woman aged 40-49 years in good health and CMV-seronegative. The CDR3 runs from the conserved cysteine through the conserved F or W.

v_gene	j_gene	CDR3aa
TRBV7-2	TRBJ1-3	CASSLPSGNTIYF
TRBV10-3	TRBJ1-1	CAISDPTGPTEAFF
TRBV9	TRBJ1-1	CASSVALGRGREAFF
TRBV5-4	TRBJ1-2	CASSIQGSWGYGYTF
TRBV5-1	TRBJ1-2	CASSSGQGAVGYTF
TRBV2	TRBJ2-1	CASSGTSGGITSNEQFF
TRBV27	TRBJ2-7	CASSLTSGGPYEQYF
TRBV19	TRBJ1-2	CASSIESATYGYTF
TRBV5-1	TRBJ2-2	CASSPPGQGKTGELFF
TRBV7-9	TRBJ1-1	CASSDNRVTEAFF
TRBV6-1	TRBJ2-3	CASATGTDTQYF
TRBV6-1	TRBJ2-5	CASNPLGVQETQYF
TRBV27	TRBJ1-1	CASSLDRGGSEAFF
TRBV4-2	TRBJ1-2	CASSQDSGVSDGYTF
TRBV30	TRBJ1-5	CAWSVEGGVNQPQHF
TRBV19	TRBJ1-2	CASAGLTGRYGYTF
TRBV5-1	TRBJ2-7	CASSLGTYEQYF
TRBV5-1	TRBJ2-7	CASSLDGGWAEYEQYF
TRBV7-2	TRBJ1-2	CASSLRPGGSNYGYTF
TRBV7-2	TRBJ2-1	CASSLWGDSYNEQFF
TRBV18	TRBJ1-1	CASSPPGRNTEAFF
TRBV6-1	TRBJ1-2	CASSSGGTGGNGYTF
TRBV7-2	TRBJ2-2	CASSKTVGANTGELFF
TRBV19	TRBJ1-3	CASSFLTDTGNTIYF
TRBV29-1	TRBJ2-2	CSAQGSGTGELFF
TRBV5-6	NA	CASNPQGALTYEQYF
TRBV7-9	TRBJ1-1	CASSFGTGRLGITEAFF
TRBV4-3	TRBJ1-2	CASSQRPGPRGYTF
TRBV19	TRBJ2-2	CASSLNRAHTGELFF
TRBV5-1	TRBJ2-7	CASSLSYSGTGYYEQYF
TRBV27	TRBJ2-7	CASSNWDSRSYEQYF
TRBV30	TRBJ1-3	CAWSSRGGTGNTIYF
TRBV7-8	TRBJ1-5	CASSSQTGTGSNQPQHF
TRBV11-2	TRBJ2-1	CASSLGARYNEQFF
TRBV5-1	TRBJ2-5	CASSPQIGTGVWGETQYF
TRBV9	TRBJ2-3	CASSVGYGPDTQYF
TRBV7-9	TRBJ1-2	CASSLDGGGYTF
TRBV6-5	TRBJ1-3	CASSYSTGGFDTIYF
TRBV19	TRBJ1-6	CASSIPQGDSPLHF
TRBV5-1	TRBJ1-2	CASRAQTYEIYGYTF
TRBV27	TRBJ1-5	CASNPTGVGLQPQHF
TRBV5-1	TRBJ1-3	CASSWAGRDSGNTIYF